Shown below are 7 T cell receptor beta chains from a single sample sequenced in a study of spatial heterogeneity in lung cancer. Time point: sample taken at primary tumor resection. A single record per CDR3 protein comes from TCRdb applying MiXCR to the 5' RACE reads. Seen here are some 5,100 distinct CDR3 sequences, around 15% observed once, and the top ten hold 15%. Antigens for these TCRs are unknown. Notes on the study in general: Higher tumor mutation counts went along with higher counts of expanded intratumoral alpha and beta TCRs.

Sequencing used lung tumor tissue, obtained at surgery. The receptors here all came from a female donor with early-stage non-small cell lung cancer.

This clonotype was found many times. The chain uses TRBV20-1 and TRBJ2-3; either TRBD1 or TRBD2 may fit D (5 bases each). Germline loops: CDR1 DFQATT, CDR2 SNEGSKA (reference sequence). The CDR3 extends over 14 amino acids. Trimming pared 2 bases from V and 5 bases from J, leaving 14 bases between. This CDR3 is CSARKLEGLDTQYF. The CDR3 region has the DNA TGCAGTGCTAGAAAACTAGAGGGGTTAGATACGCAGTATTTT.

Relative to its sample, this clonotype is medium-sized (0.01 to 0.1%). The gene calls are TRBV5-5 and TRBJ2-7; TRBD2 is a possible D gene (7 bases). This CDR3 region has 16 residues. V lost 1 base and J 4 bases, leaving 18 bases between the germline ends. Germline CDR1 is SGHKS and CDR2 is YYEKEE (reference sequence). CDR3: CASSLSSGGAEYEQYV. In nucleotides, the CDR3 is TGTGCCAGCAGCTTGAGTTCGGGGGGCGCGGAATACGAGCAGTACGTC.

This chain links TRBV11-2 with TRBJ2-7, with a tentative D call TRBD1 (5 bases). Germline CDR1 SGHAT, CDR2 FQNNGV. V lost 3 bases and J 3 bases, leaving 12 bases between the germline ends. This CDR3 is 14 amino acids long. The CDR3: CASSLGPTNYEQYF. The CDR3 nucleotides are TGTGCCAGCAGCTTGGGGCCTACAAACTACGAGCAGTACTTC.

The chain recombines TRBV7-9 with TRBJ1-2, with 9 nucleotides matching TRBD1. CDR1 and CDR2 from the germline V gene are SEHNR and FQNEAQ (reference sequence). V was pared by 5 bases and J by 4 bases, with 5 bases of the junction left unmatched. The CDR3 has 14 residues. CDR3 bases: TGTGCCAGCAGCGAAACGACAGGGGGCTATGGCTACACCTTC. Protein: CASSETTGGYGYTF.

The CDR3 region is CASRKTGETEAFF. In DNA, the CDR3 is TGTGCCAGCAGGAAAACGGGAGAGACTGAAGCTTTCTTT. The V and J genes are TRBV6-2 or TRBV6-3 and TRBJ1-1; D gene uncertain. The ends were cut back, 6 bases at V and 5 bases at J, with 13 bases in the middle. This CDR3 contains 13 residues. CDR1 and CDR2 from the germline V gene are MNHEY and SVGEGT.

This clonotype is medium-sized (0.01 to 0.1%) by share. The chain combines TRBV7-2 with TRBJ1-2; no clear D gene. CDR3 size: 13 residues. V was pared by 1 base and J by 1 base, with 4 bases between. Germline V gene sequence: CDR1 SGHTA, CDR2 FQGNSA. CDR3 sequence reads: CASSLDLNYGYTF. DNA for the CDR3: TGTGCCAGCAGCTTAGACCTTAACTATGGCTACACCTTC.

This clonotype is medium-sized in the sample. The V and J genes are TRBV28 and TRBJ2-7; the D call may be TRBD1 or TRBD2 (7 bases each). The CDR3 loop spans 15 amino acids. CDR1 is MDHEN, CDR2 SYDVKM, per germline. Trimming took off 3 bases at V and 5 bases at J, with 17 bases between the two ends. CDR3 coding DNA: TGTGCCAGCAGTTTCAGGGGGGGCCTTAGACACGAGCAGTACTTC. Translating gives CASSFRGGLRHEQYF.